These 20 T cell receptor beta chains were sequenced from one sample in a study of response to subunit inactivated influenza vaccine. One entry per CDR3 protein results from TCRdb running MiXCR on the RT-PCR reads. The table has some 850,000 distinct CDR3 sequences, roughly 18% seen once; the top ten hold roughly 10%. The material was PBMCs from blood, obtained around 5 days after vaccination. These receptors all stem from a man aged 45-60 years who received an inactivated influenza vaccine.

The chain's CDR3 is CASSLAIRESTDTQYF. The CDR3 DNA follows: TGCGCCAGCAGCTTGGCCATACGGGAGTCCACAGATACGCAGTATTTT. This chain joins TRBV5-1 and TRBJ2-3; possibly TRBD2 for D (6 bases). V shed 0 bases and J shed 2 bases, with 13 bases lying between them. The CDR3 has 16 residues. From germline, CDR1 is SGHRS and CDR2 YFSETQ.

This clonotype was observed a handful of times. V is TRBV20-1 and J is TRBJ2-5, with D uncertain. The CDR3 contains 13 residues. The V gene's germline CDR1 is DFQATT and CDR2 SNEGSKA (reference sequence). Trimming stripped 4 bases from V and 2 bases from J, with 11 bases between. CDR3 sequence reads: CSAKKSDQETQYF. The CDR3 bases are TGCAGTGCTAAGAAGTCAGATCAAGAGACCCAGTACTTC.

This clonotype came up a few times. CDR3: CASSLDRITGELFF. The CDR3 DNA is TGTGCCAGCAGTTTAGACCGGATTACCGGGGAGCTGTTTTTT. V is TRBV27 and J is TRBJ2-2; D call uncertain. There are 14 residues in the CDR3. Deletions cut 2 bases from V and 5 bases from J, with 9 bases between. Germline V CDR1 and CDR2: MNHEY, SMNVEV (reference sequence).

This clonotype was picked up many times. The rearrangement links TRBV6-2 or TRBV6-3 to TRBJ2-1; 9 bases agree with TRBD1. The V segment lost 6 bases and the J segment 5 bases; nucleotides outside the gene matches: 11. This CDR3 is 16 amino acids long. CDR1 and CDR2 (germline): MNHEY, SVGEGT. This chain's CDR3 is CASRMTGGGAHNEQFF. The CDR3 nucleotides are TGTGCCAGCAGGATGACAGGGGGGGGGGCCCACAATGAGCAGTTCTTC.

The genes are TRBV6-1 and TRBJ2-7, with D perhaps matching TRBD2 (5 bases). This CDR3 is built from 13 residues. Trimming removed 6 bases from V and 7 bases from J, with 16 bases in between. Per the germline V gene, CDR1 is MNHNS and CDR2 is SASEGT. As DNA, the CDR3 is TGTGCCAGCAGACAGTGGGAAACTAGGGAGCAGTACTTC. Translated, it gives CASRQWETREQYF.

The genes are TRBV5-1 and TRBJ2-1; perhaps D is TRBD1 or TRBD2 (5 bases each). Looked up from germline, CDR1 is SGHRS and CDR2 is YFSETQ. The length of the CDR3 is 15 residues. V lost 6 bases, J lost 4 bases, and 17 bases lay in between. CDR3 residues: CASMVGDPSYNEQFF. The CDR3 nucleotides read TGCGCCAGCATGGTGGGGGATCCCTCTTACAATGAGCAGTTCTTC. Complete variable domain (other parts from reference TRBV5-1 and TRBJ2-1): KAGVTQTPRYLIKTRGQQVTLSCSPISGHRSVSWYQQTPGQGLQFLFEYFSETQRNKGNFPGRFSGRQFSNSRSEMNVSTLELGDSALYLCASMVGDPSYNEQFFGPGTRLTVL.

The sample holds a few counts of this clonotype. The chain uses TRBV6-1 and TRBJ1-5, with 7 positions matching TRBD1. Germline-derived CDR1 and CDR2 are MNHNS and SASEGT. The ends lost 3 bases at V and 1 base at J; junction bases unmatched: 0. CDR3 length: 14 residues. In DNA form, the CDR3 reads TGTGCCAGCAGTGAGACAGGGAGCAATCAGCCCCAGCATTTT. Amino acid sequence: CASSETGSNQPQHF.

DNA for the CDR3: TGCAGTGCTAGACCGGAAGGGGGACCTAACACTGAAGCTTTCTTT. Its translation is CSARPEGGPNTEAFF. V and J are TRBV20-1 and TRBJ1-1; possibly TRBD1 for D (6 bases). This CDR3 has 15 amino acids. V gave up 2 bases and J gave up 2 bases, with 15 bases separating them. CDR1 DFQATT and CDR2 SNEGSKA come from the germline V gene (reference sequence).

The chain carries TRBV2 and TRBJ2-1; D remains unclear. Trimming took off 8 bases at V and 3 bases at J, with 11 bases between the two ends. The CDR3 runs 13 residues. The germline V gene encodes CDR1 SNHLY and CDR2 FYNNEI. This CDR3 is CASWSSRYNEQFF. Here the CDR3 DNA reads TGTGCCAGCTGGAGCTCACGCTACAATGAGCAGTTCTTC.

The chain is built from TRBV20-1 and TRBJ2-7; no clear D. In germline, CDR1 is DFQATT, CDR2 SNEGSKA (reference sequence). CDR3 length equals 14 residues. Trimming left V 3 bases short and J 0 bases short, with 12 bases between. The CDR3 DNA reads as TGCAGTGCTAGTTCCCAGGTGGCCTCCTACGAGCAGTACTTC. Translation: CSASSQVASYEQYF.

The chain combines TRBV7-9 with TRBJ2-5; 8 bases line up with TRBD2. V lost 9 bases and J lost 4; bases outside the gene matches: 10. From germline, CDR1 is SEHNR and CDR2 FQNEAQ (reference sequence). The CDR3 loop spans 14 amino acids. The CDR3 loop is CASRSGSWAETQYF. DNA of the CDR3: TGTGCCAGTAGGAGCGGGAGTTGGGCAGAGACCCAGTACTTC.

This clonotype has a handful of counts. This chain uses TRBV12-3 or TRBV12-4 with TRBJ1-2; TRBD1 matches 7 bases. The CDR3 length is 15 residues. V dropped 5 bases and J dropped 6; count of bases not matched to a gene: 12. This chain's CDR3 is CASSDLPGQANGYTF. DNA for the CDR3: TGTGCCAGCAGTGACCTCCCAGGACAGGCGAATGGCTACACCTTC.

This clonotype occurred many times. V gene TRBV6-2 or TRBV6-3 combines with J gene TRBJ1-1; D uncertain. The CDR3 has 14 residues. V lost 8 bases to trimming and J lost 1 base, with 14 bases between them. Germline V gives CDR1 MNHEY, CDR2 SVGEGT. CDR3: CASLKRPENTEAFF. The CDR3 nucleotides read TGTGCCAGCCTTAAGCGACCAGAGAACACTGAAGCTTTCTTT.

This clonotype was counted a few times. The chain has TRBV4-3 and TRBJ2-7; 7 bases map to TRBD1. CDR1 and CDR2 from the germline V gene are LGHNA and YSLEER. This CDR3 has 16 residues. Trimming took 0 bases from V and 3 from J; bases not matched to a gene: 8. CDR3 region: CASSQDPGQAFYEQYF. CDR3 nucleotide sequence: TGCGCCAGCAGCCAAGATCCAGGACAGGCGTTCTACGAGCAGTACTTC.

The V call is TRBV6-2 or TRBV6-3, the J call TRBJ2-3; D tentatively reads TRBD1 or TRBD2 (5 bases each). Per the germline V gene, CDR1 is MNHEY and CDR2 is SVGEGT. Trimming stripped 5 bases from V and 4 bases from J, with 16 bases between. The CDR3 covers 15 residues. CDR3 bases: TGTGCCAGCAGTCGGGGCGCACTTATCCCAGATACGCAGTATTTT. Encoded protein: CASSRGALIPDTQYF.

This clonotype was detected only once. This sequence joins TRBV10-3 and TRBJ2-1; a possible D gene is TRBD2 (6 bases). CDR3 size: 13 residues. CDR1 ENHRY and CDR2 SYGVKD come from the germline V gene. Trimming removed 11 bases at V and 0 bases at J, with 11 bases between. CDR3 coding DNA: TGTGCCTCCCACGGGAGCTCCTACAATGAGCAGTTCTTC. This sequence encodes CASHGSSYNEQFF.

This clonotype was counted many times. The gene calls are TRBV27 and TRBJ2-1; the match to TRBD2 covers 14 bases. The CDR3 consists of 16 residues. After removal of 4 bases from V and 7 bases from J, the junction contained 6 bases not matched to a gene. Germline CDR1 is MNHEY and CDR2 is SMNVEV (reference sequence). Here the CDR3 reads CASSSQGLAGVNEQFF. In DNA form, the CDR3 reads TGTGCCAGCAGTTCACAGGGACTAGCGGGAGTAAATGAGCAGTTCTTC.

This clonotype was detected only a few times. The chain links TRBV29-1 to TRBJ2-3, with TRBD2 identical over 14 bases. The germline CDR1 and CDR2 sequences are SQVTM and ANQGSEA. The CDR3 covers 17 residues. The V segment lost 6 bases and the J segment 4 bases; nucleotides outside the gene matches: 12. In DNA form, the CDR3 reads TGCAGCGTATGGATGAGGACTAGCGGGAGGTGGGCAGATACGCAGTATTTT. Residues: CSVWMRTSGRWADTQYF.

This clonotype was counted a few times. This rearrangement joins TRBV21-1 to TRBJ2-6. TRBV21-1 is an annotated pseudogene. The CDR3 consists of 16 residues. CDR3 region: CASSKSGDSGANVLTF. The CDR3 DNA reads TGTGCCAGCAGCAAATCGGGAGACTCTGGGGCCAACGTCCTGACTTTC.

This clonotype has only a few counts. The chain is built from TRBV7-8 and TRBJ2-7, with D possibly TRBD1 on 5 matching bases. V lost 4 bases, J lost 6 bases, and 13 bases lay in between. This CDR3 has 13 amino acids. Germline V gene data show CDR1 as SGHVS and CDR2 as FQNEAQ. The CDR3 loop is CASSSTALLEQYF. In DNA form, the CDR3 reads TGTGCCAGCAGCTCGACAGCCCTACTCGAGCAGTACTTC.